The T cell receptor beta chain described here comes from a study of T cells in Graves' hyperthyroidism and ophthalmopathy. Amplification targeted TCR beta CDR3 regions from RNA transcripts. The HTBI primer set was used in a first-round RT-PCR of the TCR CDR3. MiXCR was run by TCRdb on the multiplex PCR reads, yielding one entry per CDR3 protein. The profile shows about 700,000 distinct CDR3 sequences, 12% to 15% of them singletons. Trimming removed 1 base at V and 1 base at J, with 11 bases between. This CDR3 is 15 amino acids long. Germline CDR1 SGHDN, CDR2 FVKESK. This clonotype was seen at least ten times.

The sequence was obtained from a woman under 30 with Graves' hyperthyroidism. Material: blood. This chain uses TRBV14 with TRBJ2-7; D is uncertain. For the CDR3, the DNA is TGTGCCAGCAGCCAAGTGGCAGGTATTTCCTACGAGCAGTACTTC. Residues: CASSQVAGISYEQYF.